The T cell receptor beta chain under discussion was sequenced for a study of regulatory T cells in long-lasting Graves disease. To note about this clonotype: The antigen is unknown.

Arm-PCR with iRepertoire HTBI primers amplified the CDR3 regions for these TCR beta libraries. TCRdb reprocessed the multiplex PCR reads with MiXCR, giving one entry per CDR3 protein. The sample holds 430,000 or so distinct CDR3 sequences, roughly 23% seen once. Study outcomes and limitations: Favoring TRBV28, TRBJ1-2 and TRBJ2-5 was a feature seen in persistent disease. Accuracy could have been hurt by small sample size.

V dropped 5 bases and J dropped 3 bases, with 10 bases sitting between them. The CDR3 length is 13 residues. CDR1 and CDR2 from the germline V gene are SGHAT and FQNNGV. Time point specified: persistent/refractory GD, antithyroid drugs over 5 years with positive TRAb. There was RNA extracted from PBMCs, and the TCR library was made from it. This TCR derives from a female donor with Graves disease. The V gene is TRBV11-2, the J gene TRBJ1-1, with D unresolved. Sequencing was performed on peripheral blood mononuclear cells (PBMCs), taken when the disease was refractory, from a patient treated with antithyroid drugs. CDR3 residues: CASSPFSDTEAFF. As DNA, the CDR3 is TGTGCCAGCAGCCCCTTTTCAGACACTGAAGCTTTCTTT.